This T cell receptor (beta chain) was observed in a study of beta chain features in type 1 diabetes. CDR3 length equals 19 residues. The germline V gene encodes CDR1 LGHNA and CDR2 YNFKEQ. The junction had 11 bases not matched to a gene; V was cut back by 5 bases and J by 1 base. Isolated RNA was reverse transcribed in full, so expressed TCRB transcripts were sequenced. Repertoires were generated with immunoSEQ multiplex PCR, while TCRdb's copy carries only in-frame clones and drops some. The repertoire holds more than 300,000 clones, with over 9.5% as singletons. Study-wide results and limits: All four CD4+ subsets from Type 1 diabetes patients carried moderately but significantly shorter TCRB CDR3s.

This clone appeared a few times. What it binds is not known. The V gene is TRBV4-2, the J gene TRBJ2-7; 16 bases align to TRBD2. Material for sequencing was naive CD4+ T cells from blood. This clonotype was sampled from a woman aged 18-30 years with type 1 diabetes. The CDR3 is CASSVRDGTSGRGSYEQYF. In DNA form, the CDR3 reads TGTGCCAGCAGCGTACGAGACGGGACTAGCGGGAGGGGTTCCTACGAGCAGTACTTC.